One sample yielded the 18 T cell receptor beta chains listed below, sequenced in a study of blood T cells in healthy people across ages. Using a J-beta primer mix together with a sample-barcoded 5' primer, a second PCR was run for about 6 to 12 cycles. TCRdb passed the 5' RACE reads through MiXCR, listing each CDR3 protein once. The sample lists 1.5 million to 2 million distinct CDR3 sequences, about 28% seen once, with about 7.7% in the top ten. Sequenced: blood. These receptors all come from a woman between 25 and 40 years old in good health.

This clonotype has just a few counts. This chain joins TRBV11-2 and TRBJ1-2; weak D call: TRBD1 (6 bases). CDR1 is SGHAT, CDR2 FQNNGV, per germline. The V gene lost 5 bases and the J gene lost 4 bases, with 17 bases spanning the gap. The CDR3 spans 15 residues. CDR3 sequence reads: CASSPDSRDTYGYTF. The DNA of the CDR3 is TGTGCCAGCAGCCCCGATAGCCGGGACACCTATGGCTACACCTTC.

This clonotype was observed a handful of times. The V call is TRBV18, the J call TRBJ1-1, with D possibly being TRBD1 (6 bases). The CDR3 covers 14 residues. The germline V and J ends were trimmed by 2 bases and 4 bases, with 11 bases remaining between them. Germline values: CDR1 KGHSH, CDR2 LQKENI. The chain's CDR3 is CASSPSRGSTEAFF. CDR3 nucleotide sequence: TGTGCCAGCTCACCAAGTAGGGGGAGCACTGAAGCTTTCTTT.

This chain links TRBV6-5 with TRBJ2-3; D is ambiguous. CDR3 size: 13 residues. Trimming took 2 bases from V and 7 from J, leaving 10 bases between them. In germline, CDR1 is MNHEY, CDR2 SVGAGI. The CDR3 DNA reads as TGTGCCAGCAGTTACGGTCAGAGAAATACGCAGTATTTT. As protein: CASSYGQRNTQYF.

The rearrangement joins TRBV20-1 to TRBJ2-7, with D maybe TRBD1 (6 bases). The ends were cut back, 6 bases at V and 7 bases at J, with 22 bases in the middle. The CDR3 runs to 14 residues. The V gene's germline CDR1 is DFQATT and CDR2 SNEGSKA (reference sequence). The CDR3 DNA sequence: TGCAGTGCCCTTCTACAGGGCTCCTACAATGAGCAGTACTTC. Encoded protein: CSALLQGSYNEQYF.

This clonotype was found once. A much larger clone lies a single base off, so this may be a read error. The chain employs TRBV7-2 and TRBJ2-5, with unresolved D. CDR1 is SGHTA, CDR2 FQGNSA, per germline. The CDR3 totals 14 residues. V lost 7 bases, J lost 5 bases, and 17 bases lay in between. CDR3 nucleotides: TGTGCCAGCACCCAAGACCAGTCCTACGAGACCCAGTACTTC. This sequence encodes CASTQDQSYETQYF.

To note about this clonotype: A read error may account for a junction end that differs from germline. CDR3 sequence (DNA): TGTGTCAGCAGCTTAGGTGTGTTGGGAGATACGCAGTATTTT. Its translation: CVSSLGVLGDTQYF. The J gene is TRBJ2-3, the V gene TRBV7-3, with D unresolved. CDR1 is SGHTA, CDR2 FQGTGA, per germline. CDR3 length: 14 amino acids. Filled out from reference TRBV7-3 and TRBJ2-3, the complete variable domain reads GAGVSQTPSNKVTEKGKYVELRCDPISGHTALYWYRQSLGQGPEFLIYFQGTGAADDSGLPNDRFFAVRPEGSVSTLKIQRTERGDSAVYLCVSSLGVLGDTQYFGPGTRLTVL.

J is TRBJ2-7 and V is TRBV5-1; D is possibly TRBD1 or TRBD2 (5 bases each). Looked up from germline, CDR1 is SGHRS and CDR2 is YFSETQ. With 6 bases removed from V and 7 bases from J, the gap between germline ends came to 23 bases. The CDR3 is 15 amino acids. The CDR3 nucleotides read TGCGCCAGCAACCTTTCAGAGGGGCTCCTGTGGGAGCAGTACTTC. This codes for CASNLSEGLLWEQYF.

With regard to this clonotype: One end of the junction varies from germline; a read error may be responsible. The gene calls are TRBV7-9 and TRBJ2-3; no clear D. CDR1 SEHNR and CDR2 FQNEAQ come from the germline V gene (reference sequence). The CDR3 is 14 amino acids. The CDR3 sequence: CANSLSGSTDTQYF. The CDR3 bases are TGTGCCAACAGCTTAAGTGGCAGCACAGATACGCAGTATTTT.

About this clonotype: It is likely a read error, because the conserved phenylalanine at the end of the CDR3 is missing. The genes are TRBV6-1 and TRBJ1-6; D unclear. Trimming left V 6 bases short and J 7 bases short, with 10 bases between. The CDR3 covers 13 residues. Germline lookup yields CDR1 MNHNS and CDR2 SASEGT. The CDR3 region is CASRKLSNSPLHL. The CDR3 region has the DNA TGTGCCAGCAGGAAACTCAGCAATTCACCCCTCCACCTT.

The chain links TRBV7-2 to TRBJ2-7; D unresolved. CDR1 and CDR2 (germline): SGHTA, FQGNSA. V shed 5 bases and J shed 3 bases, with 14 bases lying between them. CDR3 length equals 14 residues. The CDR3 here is CASSPDALSYEQYF. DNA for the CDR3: TGTGCCAGCAGCCCTGACGCACTGAGCTACGAGCAGTACTTC. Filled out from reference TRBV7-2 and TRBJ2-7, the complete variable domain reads GAGVSQSPSNKVTEKGKDVELRCDPISGHTALYWYRQSLGQGLEFLIYFQGNSAPDKSGLPSDRFSAERTGGSVSTLTIQRTQQEDSAVYLCASSPDALSYEQYFGPGTRLTVT.

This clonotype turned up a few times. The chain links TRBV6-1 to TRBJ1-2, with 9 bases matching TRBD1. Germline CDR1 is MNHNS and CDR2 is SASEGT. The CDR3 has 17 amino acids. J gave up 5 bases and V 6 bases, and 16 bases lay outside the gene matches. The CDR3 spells CASRGSGQGQSGYGYTF. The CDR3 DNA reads TGTGCCAGCAGGGGGTCCGGACAGGGGCAATCGGGGTATGGCTACACCTTC.

The CDR3 nucleotides are TGTGCCAGCAGCTCCGCCGTCCCGGGACAGGGGACTAGCAATCAGCCCCAGCATTTT. Translating gives CASSSAVPGQGTSNQPQHF. The rearrangement links TRBV7-9 to TRBJ1-5; TRBD1 aligns across 10 bases. The CDR3 contains 19 residues. J lost 0 bases, V lost 4 bases, and 12 bases had no gene match. Germline CDR1 reads SEHNR; CDR2 reads FQNEAQ (reference sequence). The full variable domain, its missing parts supplied by reference TRBV7-9 and TRBJ1-5, is DTGVSQNPRHKITKRGQNVTFRCDPISEHNRLYWYRQTLGQGPEFLTYFQNEAQLEKSRLLSDRFSAERPKGSFSTLEIQRTEQGDSAMYLCASSSAVPGQGTSNQPQHFGDGTRLSIL.

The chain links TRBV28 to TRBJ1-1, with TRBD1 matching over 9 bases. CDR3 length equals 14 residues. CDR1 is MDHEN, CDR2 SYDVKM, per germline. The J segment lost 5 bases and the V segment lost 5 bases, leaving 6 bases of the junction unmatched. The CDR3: CASSVGTGTTEAFF. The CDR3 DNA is TGTGCCAGCAGTGTTGGGACAGGGACGACTGAAGCTTTCTTT.

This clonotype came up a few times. CDR3: CASSQEPGHTTYEQYF. CDR3 nucleotide sequence: TGCGCCAGCAGCCAAGAACCGGGACATACTACCTACGAGCAGTACTTC. The chain is built from TRBV4-1 and TRBJ2-7; weak D call: TRBD1 (6 bases). The CDR3 is 16 residues long. The germline V and J ends were trimmed by 0 bases and 2 bases, with 14 bases remaining between them. Germline loops: CDR1 MGHRA, CDR2 YSYEKL.

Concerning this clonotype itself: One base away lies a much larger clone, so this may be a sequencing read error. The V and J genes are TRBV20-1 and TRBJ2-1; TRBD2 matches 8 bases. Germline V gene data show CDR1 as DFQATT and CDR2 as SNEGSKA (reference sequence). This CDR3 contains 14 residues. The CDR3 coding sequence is TGCAGTGCTGGTAGCGGGGCGAGGGACAATGGGCAGTTCTTC. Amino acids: CSAGSGARDNGQFF.

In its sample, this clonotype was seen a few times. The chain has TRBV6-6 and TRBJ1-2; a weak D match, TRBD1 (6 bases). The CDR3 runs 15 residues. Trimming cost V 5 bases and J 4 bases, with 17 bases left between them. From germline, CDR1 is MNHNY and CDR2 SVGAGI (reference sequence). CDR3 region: CASSPQQGVGYGYTF. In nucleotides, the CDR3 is TGTGCCAGCAGTCCCCAACAGGGAGTCGGCTATGGCTACACCTTC.

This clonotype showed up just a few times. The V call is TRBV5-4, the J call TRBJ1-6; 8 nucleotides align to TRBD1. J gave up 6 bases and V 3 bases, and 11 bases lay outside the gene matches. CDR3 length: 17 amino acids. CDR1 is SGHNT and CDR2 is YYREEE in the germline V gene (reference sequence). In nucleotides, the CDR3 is TGTGCCAGCAGCTATCGCAGGGGGCTTGGAGGTAATTCACCCCTCCACTTT. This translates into CASSYRRGLGGNSPLHF.

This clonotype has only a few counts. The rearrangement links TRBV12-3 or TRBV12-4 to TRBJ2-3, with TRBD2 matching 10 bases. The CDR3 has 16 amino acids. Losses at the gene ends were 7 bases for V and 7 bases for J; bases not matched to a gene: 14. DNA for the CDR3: TGTGCCAGCACCCCTACCTTTCAGCGGGGGGGCAATACGCAGTATTTT. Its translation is CASTPTFQRGGNTQYF.